This T cell receptor (beta chain) was observed in a study of blood T cell repertoires in COVID-19. For the study at large: The United States, Italy and Spain were the sources of the acute and convalescent COVID-19 samples. PBMCs, B-cell-depleted T cells, or T cells provided the cDNA or gDNA that made up the material.

Germline CDR1 is MNHEY and CDR2 is SVGAGI. V gave up 4 bases and J gave up 10 bases; unmatched junction bases: 7. The CDR3 covers 14 residues. Original processing notes: Nucleated cell counts were estimated from reference gene primer amplification. Data came from immunoSEQ multiplex PCR; TCRdb stores just in-frame clones and leaves some out. Clonal size and the V and J genes are those of that table, whereas D and trimming came from the DNA. Seen here are about 39,000 clones, roughly four fifths observed once, and the top ten hold around 42%. The J gene is TRBJ2-1, the V gene TRBV6-5; 10 positions agree with TRBD1. Sequenced sample: peripheral blood. The sequence was collected from a human donor in a cohort sampled during active or convalescent COVID-19. The donor label of this sample is uncertain. CDR3 sequence reads: CASSFGTGEREQFF. The CDR3 coding sequence is TGTGCCAGCAGTTTTGGGACAGGGGAAAGGGAGCAGTTCTTC.